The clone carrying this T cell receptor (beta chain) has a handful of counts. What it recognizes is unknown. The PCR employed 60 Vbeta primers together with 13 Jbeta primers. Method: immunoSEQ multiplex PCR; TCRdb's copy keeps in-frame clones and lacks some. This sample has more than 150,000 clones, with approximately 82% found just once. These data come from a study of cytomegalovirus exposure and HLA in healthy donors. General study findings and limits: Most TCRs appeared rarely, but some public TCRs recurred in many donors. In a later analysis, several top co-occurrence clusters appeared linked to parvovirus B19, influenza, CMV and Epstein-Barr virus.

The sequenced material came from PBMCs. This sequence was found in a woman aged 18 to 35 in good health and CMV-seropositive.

The CDR3 coding sequence is TGTGCCAGCACCAAGACAGAAAACAATGAGCAGTTCTTC. This gives the protein CASTKTENNEQFF. This chain links TRBV6-6 with TRBJ2-1; tentatively, D is TRBD1 (5 bases). Trimming left V 7 bases short and J 5 bases short, with 12 bases between. Germline V CDR1 and CDR2: MNHNY, SVGAGI (reference sequence). This CDR3 is 13 amino acids long.